These 25 T cell receptor beta chains were all obtained from the same sample, sequenced in a study of blood T cell repertoires in COVID-19. Data came from immunoSEQ multiplex PCR; TCRdb stores just in-frame clones and leaves some out. The sample has roughly 220,000 clones; approximately 78% are singletons. The material sequenced was peripheral blood. The source of these receptors is a woman older than 75 with COVID-19, enrolled during active disease.

CDR3 DNA sequence: TGTGCCAGCAGCTTGGGGGACAATCGGTATCAGCCCCAGCATTTT. It specifies CASSLGDNRYQPQHF. The genes are TRBV5-6 and TRBJ1-5; a possible D gene is TRBD1 (6 bases). V gave up 0 bases and J gave up 5 bases, with 12 bases separating them. Per germline, CDR1 SGHDT and CDR2 YYEEEE. The length of the CDR3 is 15 residues.

The CDR3 region is CASSPQGGDNSPLHF. The CDR3 nucleotides read TGTGCCAGCTCACCTCAGGGGGGTGACAATTCACCCCTCCACTTT. This rearrangement joins TRBV18 to TRBJ1-6; 7 bases align to TRBD1. This CDR3 comprises 15 residues. Trimming took 3 bases from V and 7 from J; bases not matched to a gene: 6. Germline CDR1 reads KGHSH; CDR2 reads LQKENI. Drawing the rest from reference TRBV18 and TRBJ1-6, the complete variable domain is NAGVMQNPRHLVRRRGQEARLRCSPMKGHSHVYWYRQLPEEGLKFMVYLQKENIIDESGMPKERFSAEFPKEGPSILRIQQVVRGDSAAYFCASSPQGGDNSPLHFGNGTRLTVT.

The genes are TRBV7-2 and TRBJ2-7; 13 nucleotides match TRBD2. CDR1 is SGHTA and CDR2 is FQGNSA in the germline V gene. V dropped 2 bases and J dropped 5; count of bases not matched to a gene: 6. The CDR3 totals 16 residues. In DNA, the CDR3 is TGTGCCAGCAGCTTAAGCCGGACTAGCGGGAGCAACGAGCAGTACTTC. It encodes CASSLSRTSGSNEQYF.

This clone was seen only once. The chain couples TRBV6-5 to TRBJ1-6, with D possibly matching TRBD1 (6 bases). Germline loops: CDR1 MNHEY, CDR2 SVGAGI. The V and J ends lost 0 bases and 9 bases respectively, with 15 bases between them. The CDR3 has 16 amino acids. The CDR3 DNA reads TGTGCCAGCAGTTACTCAGGGGGAGGGGGGGTTTCACCCCTCCACTTT. Its translation: CASSYSGGGGVSPLHF.

The chain employs TRBV4-2 and TRBJ2-3; TRBD1 matches 7 bases. The germline V gene encodes CDR1 LGHNA and CDR2 YNFKEQ. The CDR3 consists of 16 residues. V lost 2 bases, J lost 5 bases, and 10 bases stayed unmatched. The CDR3 sequence is CASSQNTGVREDTQYF. CDR3 in DNA: TGTGCCAGCAGCCAAAATACAGGGGTACGGGAAGATACGCAGTATTTT.

The DNA for the CDR3 is TGCGCCAGCAGCCAAGGTCTGACAGTAGTGAACACTGAAGCTTTCTTT. Translation gives CASSQGLTVVNTEAFF. This chain links TRBV4-1 with TRBJ1-1, with D tentatively TRBD1 (5 bases). CDR1 is MGHRA, CDR2 YSYEKL, per germline. V was clipped by 1 base and J by 0 bases, with 12 bases between them. CDR3 size: 16 residues.

The gene calls are TRBV3-1 (or the pseudogene TRBV3-2) and TRBJ1-1; no firm D call. Germline V gives CDR1 LGHDT, CDR2 YNNKEL (reference sequence). The CDR3 loop spans 13 amino acids. V gave up 6 bases and J gave up 4 bases, with 12 bases separating them. Here the CDR3 DNA reads TGTGCCAGCAGTCCAGCCCCAGGCACTGAAGCTTTCTTT. It specifies CASSPAPGTEAFF.

The CDR3 loop reads CASSFNVNTEAFF. As DNA, the CDR3 is TGTGCCAGTAGTTTCAATGTGAACACTGAAGCTTTCTTT. The chain carries TRBV19 and TRBJ1-1, with D unclear. CDR1 is LNHDA and CDR2 is SQIVND in the germline V gene (reference sequence). V was cut by 5 bases and J by 0 bases, with 7 bases left in between. The CDR3 runs 13 residues.

The chain uses TRBV4-3 and TRBJ1-2; unclear D gene. The CDR3 sequence is 12 residues long. The ends were cut back, 0 bases at V and 8 bases at J, with 7 bases in the middle. Germline V gives CDR1 LGHNA, CDR2 YSLEER. The CDR3 here is CASSQDRGGYTF. The CDR3 region has the DNA TGCGCCAGCAGCCAAGATAGAGGAGGCTACACCTTC.

The chain employs TRBV9 and TRBJ2-3, with TRBD1 identical over 7 bases. This CDR3 spans 14 amino acids. Trimming took 5 bases from V and 5 from J; bases not matched to a gene: 8. Germline CDR1 SGDLS, CDR2 YYNGEE. DNA of the CDR3: TGTGCCAGCAGTCTACAGGGGAAAGGAGATACGCAGTATTTT. This encodes CASSLQGKGDTQYF. Combining the CDR3 with reference TRBV9 and TRBJ2-3 gives the whole variable domain DSGVTQTPKHLITATGQRVTLRCSPRSGDLSVYWYQQSLDQGLQFLIQYYNGEERAKGNILERFSAQQFPDLHSELNLSSLELGDSALYFCASSLQGKGDTQYFGPGTRLTVL.

This clone has more than one count but fewer than ten. The chain joins TRBV7-8 to TRBJ1-6; a weak D match, TRBD1 (5 bases). The germline CDR1 and CDR2 sequences are SGHVS and FQNEAQ. The CDR3 consists of 17 residues. The germline V and J ends were trimmed by 4 bases and 5 bases, with 18 bases remaining between them. The CDR3 sequence is CASSSAVGGGNNSPLHF. The CDR3 DNA follows: TGTGCCAGCAGCTCAGCCGTCGGGGGGGGTAATAATTCACCCCTCCACTTT.

The chain couples TRBV30 to TRBJ1-1; no clear D. The germline CDR1 and CDR2 sequences are GTSNPN and SVGIG (reference sequence). This CDR3 is 16 amino acids long. V was trimmed by 4 bases and J by 2 bases, leaving 20 bases between them. The CDR3 DNA reads as TGTGCCTGGAACCGCGCTCGAGGAGGCCTCAACACTGAAGCTTTCTTT. Protein sequence: CAWNRARGGLNTEAFF. The variable domain in full, completed from reference TRBV30 and TRBJ1-1, reads SQTIHQWPATLVQPVGSPLSLECTVEGTSNPNLYWYRQAAGRGLQLLFYSVGIGQISSEVPQNLSASRPQDRQFILSSKKLLLSDSGFYLCAWNRARGGLNTEAFFGQGTRLTVV.

The V gene is TRBV5-4, the J gene TRBJ1-1; D is possibly TRBD1 (6 bases). In germline, CDR1 is SGHNT, CDR2 YYREEE (reference sequence). CDR3 length: 15 amino acids. Trimming cost V 3 bases and J 2 bases, with 14 bases left between them. CDR3 loop: CASSSPSDRNTEAFF. The CDR3 coding sequence is TGTGCCAGCAGCTCCCCCTCGGACAGAAACACTGAAGCTTTCTTT.

The chain employs TRBV19 and TRBJ1-5; 7 bases match TRBD1. The germline V gene encodes CDR1 LNHDA and CDR2 SQIVND (reference sequence). This CDR3 region has 16 residues. V lost 7 bases to trimming and J lost 5 bases; unmatched junction nucleotides: 14. The CDR3 protein is CASTTVGRGNYQPQHF. The CDR3 coding sequence is TGTGCCAGTACCACGGTGGGCAGGGGGAACTATCAGCCCCAGCATTTT.

The rearrangement links TRBV5-1 to TRBJ1-1, with 9 bases aligning to TRBD1. This CDR3 has 13 residues. Unmatched junction bases numbered 4, after V lost 4 bases and J lost 6 bases. The germline V gene encodes CDR1 SGHRS and CDR2 YFSETQ. CDR3 nucleotide sequence: TGCGCCAGCAGCCCTACAGGGGGCCCTGAAGCTTTCTTT. Translating it yields CASSPTGGPEAFF.

The chain recombines TRBV30 with TRBJ1-1, with 7 bases fitting TRBD1. The CDR3 has 13 residues. Per germline, CDR1 GTSNPN and CDR2 SVGIG (reference sequence). Losses at the gene ends were 2 bases for V and 1 base for J; bases not matched to a gene: 1. The DNA for the CDR3 is TGTGCCTGGAGTTCAGGGGGGAACACTGAAGCTTTCTTT. This codes for CAWSSGGNTEAFF.

The chain is built from TRBV2 and TRBJ2-7; 10 bases fit TRBD1. Trimming at V came to 0 bases and at J to 11 bases, leaving 10 bases not matched to a gene. This CDR3 is built from 15 residues. Per the germline V gene, CDR1 is SNHLY and CDR2 is FYNNEI. Here the CDR3 reads CASSEARFVGTGEYF. CDR3 DNA: TGTGCCAGCAGTGAAGCGCGGTTTGTGGGGACAGGGGAGTACTTC.

The rearrangement uses TRBV24-1 and TRBJ2-5; TRBD1 might be the D (6 bases). The CDR3 is made up of 15 amino acids. Germline values: CDR1 KGHDR, CDR2 SFDVKD. Trimming pared 3 bases from V and 6 bases from J, leaving 16 bases between. CDR3 sequence: CATSDPTGTAQTQYF. CDR3 DNA sequence: TGTGCCACCAGTGATCCAACAGGGACCGCACAGACCCAGTACTTC.

This clone has just a few counts. In the same sample, other DNA sequences code for this CDR3. This chain links TRBV2 with TRBJ1-1; the D is unclear. There are 11 residues in the CDR3. Trimming took off 7 bases at V and 0 bases at J, with 3 bases between the two ends. Germline values: CDR1 SNHLY, CDR2 FYNNEI. The CDR3 nucleotides are TGTGCCAGCACTATGAACACTGAAGCTTTCTTT. Residues: CASTMNTEAFF. The full variable domain, rest sourced from reference TRBV2 and TRBJ1-1, is EPEVTQTPSHQVTQMGQEVILRCVPISNHLYFYWYRQILGQKVEFLVSFYNNEISEKSEIFDDQFSVERPDGSNFTLKIRSTKLEDSAMYFCASTMNTEAFFGQGTRLTVV.

The chain links TRBV5-1 to TRBJ2-7; a weak D match, TRBD2 (5 bases). V shed 2 bases and J shed 7 bases, with 19 bases lying between them. There are 15 residues in the CDR3. CDR1 SGHRS and CDR2 YFSETQ come from the germline V gene. The chain's CDR3 is CASSFGSGVQREQYF. CDR3 nucleotides: TGCGCCAGCAGCTTCGGATCCGGGGTTCAGCGAGAGCAGTACTTC.

The genes are TRBV12-2 and TRBJ1-1; TRBD1 is taken as the D call from the table, unchecked against the DNA. TRBV12-2 is a listed pseudogene. This CDR3 has 14 residues. DNA for the CDR3: TGTGCAAGTCGTAAAGGCAGACAGAACACTGAAGCTTTCTTT. It encodes CASRKGRQNTEAFF.

The chain joins TRBV28 to TRBJ1-2; no reliable D call. Germline V gene data show CDR1 as MDHEN and CDR2 as SYDVKM. The V gene lost 3 bases and the J gene lost 8 bases, with 16 bases spanning the gap. This CDR3 contains 14 residues. The CDR3 loop is CASSFSSRPAGYTF. The CDR3 DNA sequence: TGTGCCAGCAGTTTTAGCAGCCGCCCGGCGGGCTACACCTTC.

This chain connects TRBV27 to TRBJ1-2, with D uncertain. This CDR3 comprises 12 residues. CDR1 is MNHEY and CDR2 is SMNVEV in the germline V gene (reference sequence). V lost 0 bases and J lost 5, with 4 bases in between. This chain's CDR3 is CASSLSGYGYTF. For the CDR3, the DNA is TGTGCCAGCAGTTTATCCGGGTATGGCTACACCTTC.

This clone was detected only a few times. The chain links TRBV5-1 to TRBJ2-1; D perhaps matches TRBD2 (5 bases). V was shortened by 2 bases and J by 3 bases, with 9 bases between the two germline ends. This CDR3 is 14 amino acids long. CDR1 and CDR2 (germline): SGHRS, YFSETQ. In DNA, the CDR3 is TGCGCCAGCAGCTTACCCCGGGACTACAATGAGCAGTTCTTC. It yields the protein CASSLPRDYNEQFF.

This rearrangement joins TRBV19 to TRBJ2-1; 13 bases match TRBD2. Germline CDR1 is LNHDA and CDR2 is SQIVND (reference sequence). The CDR3 has 18 amino acids. The J segment lost 7 bases and the V segment lost 6 bases, leaving 15 bases of the junction unmatched. CDR3 DNA sequence: TGTGCCAGTAGAAGTATCCTCTCCGGGACTAGCGGGAAAAATGAGCAGTTCTTC. It encodes CASRSILSGTSGKNEQFF.